These 3 T cell receptor beta chains were sequenced from one sample in a study of neurological immune-mediated disorders (dated by TCRdb to about 2019). Library preparation used 5' RACE. Data came from an Illumina HiSeq 2500. TCRdb cleaned the public reads at Q25 with fastp, built clones with MiXCR and kept in-frame beta chains. CDR3 protein sequences are deduplicated, and each keeps its most common genes and DNA. The sample data list around 33,000 distinct CDR3 sequences, and almost 7.5% of these were observed just once. 4.4% of the sample belongs to the ten largest clones. The sample comprised PBMCs. These receptors came from a woman in her 40s in good health.

This clonotype came up many times. This chain links TRBV27 with TRBJ2-1; 7 bases map to TRBD2. Germline V gene data show CDR1 as MNHEY and CDR2 as SMNVEV (reference sequence). The CDR3 sequence is 16 residues long. After removal of 3 bases from V and 0 bases from J, the junction contained 5 bases not matched to a gene. This CDR3 is CASSFSRGSSYNEQFF. The DNA for the CDR3 is TGTGCCAGCAGTTTCTCTCGCGGGAGCTCCTACAATGAGCAGTTCTTC.

This chain connects TRBV18 to TRBJ2-2, with 7 bases that match TRBD1. Germline-derived CDR1 and CDR2 are KGHSH and LQKENI. The CDR3 runs 16 residues. The V segment lost 1 base and the J segment 7 bases; nucleotides outside the gene matches: 9. The CDR3 DNA reads as TGTGCCAGCTCACCACTTGTGACAGGGATCGACGGGGAGCTGTTTTTT. Residues: CASSPLVTGIDGELFF.

The sample holds many counts of this clonotype. The CDR3 coding sequence is TGTGCCAGCTCACCAGAAGAGACCCAGTACTTC. This encodes CASSPEETQYF. The gene calls are TRBV18 and TRBJ2-5; D not certain. This CDR3 is 11 amino acids long. The V gene lost 2 bases and the J gene lost 3 bases, with 1 base spanning the gap. Germline V CDR1 and CDR2: KGHSH, LQKENI.